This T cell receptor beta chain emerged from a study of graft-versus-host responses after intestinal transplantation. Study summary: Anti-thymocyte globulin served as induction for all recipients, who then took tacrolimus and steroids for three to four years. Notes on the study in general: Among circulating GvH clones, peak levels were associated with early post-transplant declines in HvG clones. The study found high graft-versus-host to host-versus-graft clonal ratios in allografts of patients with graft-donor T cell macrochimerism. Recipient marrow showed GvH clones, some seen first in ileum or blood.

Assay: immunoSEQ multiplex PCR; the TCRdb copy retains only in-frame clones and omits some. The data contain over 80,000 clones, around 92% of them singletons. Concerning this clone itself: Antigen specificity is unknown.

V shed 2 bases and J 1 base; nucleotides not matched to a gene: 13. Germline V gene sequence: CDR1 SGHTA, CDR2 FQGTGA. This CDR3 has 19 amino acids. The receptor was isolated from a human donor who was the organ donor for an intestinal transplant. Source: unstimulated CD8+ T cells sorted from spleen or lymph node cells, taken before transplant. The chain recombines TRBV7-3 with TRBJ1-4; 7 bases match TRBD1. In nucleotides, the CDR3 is TGTGCCAGCAGCTTATTTGGTAGGGGGCAAGTGAGAACTAATGAAAAACTGTTTTTT. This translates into CASSLFGRGQVRTNEKLFF. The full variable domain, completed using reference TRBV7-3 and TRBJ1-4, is GAGVSQTPSNKVTEKGKYVELRCDPISGHTALYWYRQSLGQGPEFLIYFQGTGAADDSGLPNDRFFAVRPEGSVSTLKIQRTERGDSAVYLCASSLFGRGQVRTNEKLFFGSGTQLSVL.